At least ten counts were recorded for the clone carrying this TCR beta chain. TCRdb itself ran the 5' RACE reads through MiXCR, one entry per CDR3 protein. The sample includes roughly 20,000 distinct CDR3 sequences, 15% to 20% of them seen just once. This sample is drawn from a study of neurological immune-mediated disorders. The sequenced material came from CD8+ T cells from blood. The TCR originated in a young woman with multiple sclerosis.

This chain's CDR3 is CASSADWDYGYTF. The CDR3 DNA sequence: TGTGCCAGCAGTGCGGACTGGGACTATGGCTACACCTTC. J is TRBJ1-2 and V is TRBV6-2 or TRBV6-3; D is unclear. Germline V gene data show CDR1 as MNHEY and CDR2 as SVGEGT. V lost 5 bases and J 3 bases, leaving 10 bases between the germline ends. The CDR3 length is 13 residues.